A selection of T cell receptor beta chains follows, all from one sample in a study of beta chain features in type 1 diabetes. Data came from immunoSEQ multiplex PCR; TCRdb stores just in-frame clones and leaves some out. The data show about 620,000 clones, 15% seen once. The sequenced sample was naive CD4+ T cells from blood. The receptors originated from a man between 18 and 35 years old in good health. CDR3s include the opening cysteine and the closing phenylalanine or tryptophan. A D gene is named only where the DNA matches it firmly. For some rows the clone size is stated as once, few or many, or as a class when expanded; others skip it.

clone_size	d_call	j_call	v_call	cdr3_nt	cdr3_aa
few	NA	TRBJ1-2	TRBV28	TGTGCCAGCAGTTTACTCGGCTGGGAGGGCGAGGACTATGGCTACACCTTC	CASSLLGWEGEDYGYTF
few	TRBD1	TRBJ2-1	TRBV6-5	TGTGCCAGCAGTTTACAGGGGGCCCCATACAATGAGCAGTTCTTC	CASSLQGAPYNEQFF
few	NA	TRBJ1-2	TRBV25-1	TGTGCCAGCAGTGCCGAGGGGGGCTATGGCTACACCTTC	CASSAEGGYGYTF
NA	NA	TRBJ2-1	TRBV28	TGTGCCAGCAGTTTACCGGGACAACCTAACAATGAGCAGTTCTTC	CASSLPGQPNNEQFF
NA	TRBD1	TRBJ1-1	TRBV4-2	TGTGCCAGCAGCCGGGCTCTTCAGGGGGTTACTGAAGCTTTCTTT	CASSRALQGVTEAFF
NA	NA	TRBJ1-1	TRBV7-3	TGTGCCAGCAGCCTCAGGGACCGGGGTACTGAAGCTTTCTTT	CASSLRDRGTEAFF
NA	NA	TRBJ2-1	TRBV7-9	TGTGCCAGCAGCTCCCAAGGCCAAAGAAACGGGAATGAGCAGTTCTTC	CASSSQGQRNGNEQFF
NA	NA	TRBJ2-4	TRBV28	TGTGCCAGCAGTTTGGGGGGCCCGGAGAATAATCAGTACTTC	CASSLGGPENNQYF
many	NA	TRBJ2-6	TRBV5-4	TGTGCCACTCAGCTTTCAGGGGCTGGGGCCAACGTCCTGACTTTC	CATQLSGAGANVLTF
NA	TRBD2	TRBJ2-4	TRBV7-2	TGTGCCAGCAGCTTAGGGTTTAGCGGGAGTGGGGACATTCAGTACTTC	CASSLGFSGSGDIQYF
few	TRBD2	TRBJ2-3	TRBV6-1	TGTGCCAGCAGTGGTCTGCGGGGGGGCACGGATACGCAGTATTTT	CASSGLRGGTDTQYF
few	TRBD1	TRBJ1-1	TRBV2	TGTGCCAGCAGTACAATTTCCGACAGGGGGGCTTTCTTT	CASSTISDRGAFF
few	NA	TRBJ2-7	TRBV5-1	TGCGCCAGCAGCTGGGAGTTGGGGGGGCGCAGCTACGAGCAGTACTTC	CASSWELGGRSYEQYF
few	TRBD1	TRBJ2-6	TRBV28	TGTGCCAGCAGTTTACAGGGGGCGCGGGGGGCCAACGTCCTGACTTTC	CASSLQGARGANVLTF
few	TRBD1	TRBJ2-3	TRBV5-1	TGCGCCAGCAGCCAGGACAGGTTGGACACAGATACGCAGTATTTT	CASSQDRLDTDTQYF
few	TRBD1	TRBJ2-6	TRBV18	TGTGCCAGCTCGCCTCAGGGGGCTGGGGCCAACGTCCTGACTTTC	CASSPQGAGANVLTF
NA	NA	TRBJ2-3	TRBV4-1	TGCGCCAGCAGCTTTCCACTAGATACGCAGTATTTT	CASSFPLDTQYF
NA	NA	TRBJ2-7	TRBV7-9	TGTGCCAGCAGCCCGCAACAGGGAGGAGCCTACGAGCAGTACTTC	CASSPQQGGAYEQYF
few	NA	TRBJ1-5	TRBV4-2	TGTGCCAGCAGCCAAGCCAGGGATGGCGGTCAGCCCCAGCATTTT	CASSQARDGGQPQHF
NA	TRBD1	TRBJ2-4	TRBV10-3	TGTGCCATCAGTAGTGCTGGGACAGGAACTGACCTAGCCAAAAACATTCAGTACTTC	CAISSAGTGTDLAKNIQYF
NA	NA	TRBJ2-2	TRBV7-7	TGTGCTAGCAGCTCTTCGGGGGCCCCGGCCACCGGGGAGCTGTTTTTT	CASSSSGAPATGELFF
NA	TRBD1	TRBJ1-4	TRBV29-1	TGCAGCGTTGGGACAGGGAATGAAAAACTGTTTTTT	CSVGTGNEKLFF
few	NA	TRBJ2-7	TRBV27	TGTGCCAGCAGTCCGGGCTTCGGGCATGGCGAGCAGTACTTC	CASSPGFGHGEQYF
NA	NA	TRBJ2-5	TRBV25-1	TGTGCCAGCAGGGATACACGGGGCCAAGAGACCCAGTACTTC	CASRDTRGQETQYF
NA	NA	TRBJ1-1	TRBV5-1	TGCGCCAGCAGCTACATTGGGGGGTCGAGCCGAGCTGAAGCTTTCTTT	CASSYIGGSSRAEAFF
few	NA	TRBJ1-2	TRBV30	TGTGCCAGGTCGGAGGGGGGTTCCCTTATAATGCGAGGCTACACCTTC	CARSEGGSLIMRGYTF
NA	NA	TRBJ2-3	TRBV5-1	TGCGCCAGCAGCTTGGCCCGGACAGTCACAGATACGCAGTATTTT	CASSLARTVTDTQYF
NA	NA	TRBJ2-3	TRBV14	TGTGCCAGCAGCCAAGATTTTGGGACACTAACAGATACGCAGTATTTT	CASSQDFGTLTDTQYF
few	TRBD1	TRBJ2-7	TRBV7-2	TGTGCCAGCAGCTTAGGGACAGGCTCCTACGAGCAGTACTTC	CASSLGTGSYEQYF
NA	NA	TRBJ1-4	TRBV7-2	TGTGCCAGCAGCATAGAAAGGGATGAAAAACTGTTTTTT	CASSIERDEKLFF
few	NA	TRBJ1-4	TRBV5-4	TGTGCCAGCAGCCCAACAGGGTTAATTGGAGAAAAACTGTTTTTT	CASSPTGLIGEKLFF
few	TRBD1	TRBJ2-7	TRBV9	TGTGCCAGCAGCCCCGACAGGGGGCTTTACGAGCAGTACTTC	CASSPDRGLYEQYF
few	TRBD2	TRBJ2-3	TRBV29-1	TGCAGCGTCTACGGAGGGACCGGGACTAGCGGGAGGGGAGATACGCAGTATTTT	CSVYGGTGTSGRGDTQYF
few	TRBD1	TRBJ1-1	TRBV5-4	TGTGCCAGCAGCATACTGACAGGGTGGGACACTGAAGCTTTCTTT	CASSILTGWDTEAFF
NA	NA	TRBJ1-3	TRBV27	TGTGCCAGCGCTCGACTGCCCGGAAACACCATATATTTT	CASARLPGNTIYF
NA	TRBD2	TRBJ2-2	TRBV29-1	TGCAGCGCCGGACTAGCGGGGATCACCGGGGAGCTGTTTTTT	CSAGLAGITGELFF
few	NA	TRBJ2-6	TRBV5-1	TGCGCCAGCAGCTCGGTGGGGTCTGGGGCCAACGTCCTGACTTTC	CASSSVGSGANVLTF